The TCR beta chain described here comes from a study of shared clonotypes between healthy human individuals. Findings and caveats of the study: Clonotype sharing among donors, it was expected, would be affected by sequencing depth.

In regard to this clone: As yet, its antigen is unknown.

The data were produced by immunoSEQ multiplex PCR, yet TCRdb's version contains in-frame clones alone and is incomplete. The data contain approximately 1.5 million clones, 98% of them singletons. Material for sequencing was naive CD4+ T cells sorted from blood. Subset of the sample: CD45RA+ positively selected. This clonotype originated in a man aged 30 to 45 in good health.

CDR3 residues: CAWSTSGLFNEQFF. CDR3 nucleotides: TGTGCCTGGAGTACTAGCGGGCTCTTCAATGAGCAGTTCTTC. This chain uses TRBV30 with TRBJ2-1, with TRBD2 identical over 9 bases. The CDR3 is made up of 14 amino acids. The germline V gene has CDR1 GTSNPN and CDR2 SVGIG (reference sequence). With V trimmed by 2 bases and J by 6 bases, 5 bases remained unmatched.